These 10 T cell receptor beta chains were all obtained from the same sample, sequenced in a study of CD8+ T cells in alopecia areata. Sequencing templates came from extracted RNA that was reverse transcribed into cDNA. Data came from immunoSEQ multiplex PCR; TCRdb stores just in-frame clones and leaves some out. The table has roughly 150,000 clones, about nine tenths seen once. The sample here was CD8+ T cells sorted from blood, taken at week 0. The receptors stem from a human donor with alopecia areata.

The chain employs TRBV6-5 and TRBJ2-1, with D unclear. V gave up 0 bases and J gave up 7 bases, with 7 bases separating them. The CDR3 length is 13 residues. Germline-derived CDR1 and CDR2 are MNHEY and SVGAGI. CDR3 protein: CASSYSNGNEQFF. The DNA of the CDR3 is TGTGCCAGCAGTTACTCGAATGGGAATGAGCAGTTCTTC.

This rearrangement joins TRBV5-1 to TRBJ1-1, with 9 bases that match TRBD1. CDR1 and CDR2 from the germline V gene are SGHRS and YFSETQ. This CDR3 comprises 15 residues. Trimming took 7 bases from V and 5 from J; bases not matched to a gene: 12. CDR3 DNA sequence: TGCGCCAGCGGGAACTCCGGACAGGGGAGGACTGAAGCTTTCTTT. This sequence encodes CASGNSGQGRTEAFF.

This clone is a singleton in its sample. V gene TRBV18 combines with J gene TRBJ2-3; 11 bases fit TRBD1. J lost 5 bases, V lost 0 bases, and 4 bases had no gene match. Germline loops: CDR1 KGHSH, CDR2 LQKENI. The CDR3 has 16 residues. CDR3 nucleotides: TGTGCCAGCTCACCACCGGACAGGGGGCTGGAAGATACGCAGTATTTT. Its protein product is CASSPPDRGLEDTQYF. Filled out from reference TRBV18 and TRBJ2-3, the complete variable domain reads NAGVMQNPRHLVRRRGQEARLRCSPMKGHSHVYWYRQLPEEGLKFMVYLQKENIIDESGMPKERFSAEFPKEGPSILRIQQVVRGDSAAYFCASSPPDRGLEDTQYFGPGTRLTVL.

The chain carries TRBV7-8 and TRBJ1-2, with D uncertain. V dropped 1 base and J dropped 4 bases, with 13 bases sitting between them. Germline values: CDR1 SGHVS, CDR2 FQNEAQ. The CDR3 runs to 15 residues. This chain's CDR3 is CASSLDVGFAYGYTF. As DNA, the CDR3 is TGTGCCAGCAGCTTAGATGTGGGCTTCGCCTATGGCTACACCTTC.

The chain links TRBV19 to TRBJ2-2; 7 bases align to TRBD1. V lost 4 bases, J lost 4 bases, and 3 bases stayed unmatched. The germline V gene has CDR1 LNHDA and CDR2 SQIVND (reference sequence). The CDR3 extends over 14 amino acids. The DNA of the CDR3 is TGTGCCAGTAGTACCTGGACAGGCACCGGGGAGCTGTTTTTT. Translation: CASSTWTGTGELFF.

The chain has TRBV9 and TRBJ2-1; 7 bases agree with TRBD2. The CDR3 is made up of 15 amino acids. V trimming: 3 bases; J trimming: 3 bases; junction bases outside the gene matches: 6. The germline V gene encodes CDR1 SGDLS and CDR2 YYNGEE. The CDR3 DNA reads TGTGCCAGCAGCGCCTCCGGGACTAACTACAATGAGCAGTTCTTC. Translation gives CASSASGTNYNEQFF.

This chain uses TRBV7-6 with TRBJ2-7; TRBD2 matches 12 bases. V shed 2 bases and J 5 bases; nucleotides not matched to a gene: 10. The CDR3 sequence is 17 residues long. From germline, CDR1 is SGHVS and CDR2 FNYEAQ. The CDR3 loop reads CASSLSTSGSFNNEQYF. The CDR3 region has the DNA TGTGCCAGCAGCTTATCGACTAGCGGGAGTTTTAATAACGAGCAGTACTTC.

The rearrangement uses TRBV7-9 and TRBJ2-7; 7 bases are shared with TRBD1. Germline V gene data show CDR1 as SEHNR and CDR2 as FQNEAQ (reference sequence). V shed 4 bases and J 0 bases; nucleotides not matched to a gene: 3. The CDR3 spans 14 residues. CDR3 bases: TGTGCCAGCAGCTCCGGACAGGTCTCCTACGAGCAGTACTTC. Its protein product is CASSSGQVSYEQYF.

The chain carries TRBV7-9 and TRBJ2-7; no firm D call. Trimming stripped 5 bases from V and 2 bases from J, with 19 bases between. Germline CDR1 is SEHNR and CDR2 is FQNEAQ (reference sequence). The length of the CDR3 is 16 residues. CDR3 coding DNA: TGTGCCAGCAGCCACGGACCGGAGCCTACCACCTACGAGCAGTACTTC. It is translated as CASSHGPEPTTYEQYF.

The chain recombines TRBV5-1 with TRBJ1-1; unclear D gene. V was pared by 0 bases and J by 4 bases, with 7 bases between. The CDR3 runs to 13 residues. The germline V gene encodes CDR1 SGHRS and CDR2 YFSETQ. In DNA, the CDR3 is TGCGCCAGCAGCTTGGTAATCGGCACTGAAGCTTTCTTT. As protein: CASSLVIGTEAFF.